Presented here are 32 T cell receptor beta chains from one specimen sequenced in a study of shared clonotypes between healthy human individuals. Using immunoSEQ multiplex PCR, the repertoire was profiled, and TCRdb retains in-frame clones only, with some absent. Of approximately 2.5 million clones listed, just over 90% were seen once; the top ten hold about 0.13%. Sequencing input: naive CD4+ T cells sorted from blood. Described subset: CD45RA+ positively selected. These TCRs come from a young man in good health.

The chain couples TRBV5-1 to TRBJ1-2; 11 bases match TRBD1. V lost 4 bases and J lost 0; bases outside the gene matches: 5. Germline assignment: CDR1 SGHRS and CDR2 YFSETQ. The CDR3 runs 16 residues. The CDR3 nucleotides read TGCGCCAGCAGCCCAGGACAGGGGGCGGCTAACTATGGCTACACCTTC. Its protein is CASSPGQGAANYGYTF.

This sequence joins TRBV19 and TRBJ1-5, with 10 bases fitting TRBD1. The germline CDR1 and CDR2 sequences are LNHDA and SQIVND (reference sequence). This CDR3 is built from 16 residues. The V and J ends lost 7 bases and 6 bases, in that order; junction bases with no gene match: 12. The CDR3 is CASTQDRGFLGQPQHF. The DNA of the CDR3 is TGTGCCAGTACTCAGGACAGGGGGTTCTTAGGTCAGCCCCAGCATTTT.

The V call is TRBV9, the J call TRBJ2-7, with 8 bases identical to TRBD1. The length of the CDR3 is 13 residues. Germline V gene sequence: CDR1 SGDLS, CDR2 YYNGEE. V dropped 7 bases and J dropped 2; count of bases not matched to a gene: 5. This CDR3 reads CASGAGGTYEQYF. CDR3 DNA sequence: TGTGCCAGCGGGGCAGGGGGCACCTACGAGCAGTACTTC.

The sample holds a few counts of this clone. The same CDR3 arises from other DNA sequences in this sample as well. V gene TRBV5-4 combines with J gene TRBJ1-2, with D possibly being TRBD1 (6 bases). Germline lookup yields CDR1 SGHNT and CDR2 YYREEE (reference sequence). The CDR3 is made up of 13 amino acids. V dropped 3 bases and J dropped 4 bases, with 10 bases sitting between them. This CDR3 is CASSSGQSYGYTF. The CDR3 DNA reads TGTGCCAGCAGCTCCGGACAGAGCTATGGCTACACCTTC.

The V gene is TRBV10-3, the J gene TRBJ2-2; 8 nucleotides agree with TRBD1. The trim removed 10 bases at V and 2 bases at J, leaving 6 bases unmatched. CDR1 is ENHRY and CDR2 is SYGVKD in the germline V gene. The CDR3 contains 14 residues. Written as DNA, the CDR3 is TGTGCCACCAAAGGACAGGGAAACACCGGGGAGCTGTTTTTT. Protein sequence: CATKGQGNTGELFF.

The V gene is TRBV5-4, the J gene TRBJ2-1; 7 bases are shared with TRBD1. Germline lookup yields CDR1 SGHNT and CDR2 YYREEE (reference sequence). The CDR3 is made up of 15 amino acids. Unmatched junction bases numbered 8, after V lost 5 bases and J lost 3 bases. This CDR3 is CASSRDSQLYNEQFF. CDR3 DNA: TGTGCCAGCAGTAGGGACAGCCAACTCTACAATGAGCAGTTCTTC.

To note about this clone: Other DNA sequences in the same sample also yield this CDR3. The chain uses TRBV27 and TRBJ2-3, with D uncertain. V lost 6 bases and J 0 bases, leaving 7 bases between the germline ends. CDR1 is MNHEY and CDR2 is SMNVEV in the germline V gene (reference sequence). CDR3 size: 13 residues. The CDR3 is CASRKASTDTQYF. The CDR3, as DNA: TGTGCCAGCAGGAAGGCGAGCACAGATACGCAGTATTTT.

This chain joins TRBV5-1 and TRBJ1-1; 8 nucleotides align to TRBD1. CDR1 SGHRS and CDR2 YFSETQ come from the germline V gene. With 1 base clipped from V and 4 bases from J, the junction kept 3 bases outside the gene matches. There are 14 residues in the CDR3. CDR3 region: CASSLTGGGTEAFF. The CDR3 DNA reads TGCGCCAGCAGCTTGACAGGGGGAGGCACTGAAGCTTTCTTT.

The chain carries TRBV9 and TRBJ2-4; 13 bases map to TRBD2. The CDR3 spans 16 residues. CDR1 is SGDLS, CDR2 YYNGEE, per germline. V lost 4 bases and J lost 2; bases outside the gene matches: 3. Here the CDR3 DNA reads TGTGCCAGCAGCCCGACTAGCGGGGGGACCAAAAACATTCAGTACTTC. This translates into CASSPTSGGTKNIQYF.

The chain links TRBV19 to TRBJ1-4; D gene unclear. V was clipped by 3 bases and J by 4 bases, with 3 bases between them. The CDR3 runs to 12 residues. CDR1 and CDR2 from the germline V gene are LNHDA and SQIVND (reference sequence). The CDR3 protein is CASSIYNEKLFF. The CDR3 bases are TGTGCCAGTAGTATTTATAATGAAAAACTGTTTTTT.

CDR3 nucleotides: TGCGCCAGCAGCTTGGTGGTAGCGGGGGGGCAAGAGACCCAGTACTTC. Its protein product is CASSLVVAGGQETQYF. The chain joins TRBV5-1 to TRBJ2-5; 11 bases agree with TRBD2. The V and J ends lost 0 bases and 2 bases, in that order; junction bases with no gene match: 3. Germline V CDR1 and CDR2: SGHRS, YFSETQ. CDR3 length equals 16 residues.

This CDR3 reads CASLTGGVGEQYF. In nucleotides, the CDR3 is TGTGCCAGTCTGACAGGGGGAGTAGGGGAGCAGTACTTC. The genes are TRBV28 and TRBJ2-7, with 9 bases identical to TRBD1. The CDR3 extends over 13 amino acids. The V gene end was trimmed by 9 bases and the J gene end by 7 bases; junction bases not matched to a gene: 10. CDR1 is MDHEN and CDR2 is SYDVKM in the germline V gene.

This chain joins TRBV10-3 and TRBJ2-5; 9 bases align to TRBD2. The CDR3 is 14 residues long. Germline trimming cut 10 bases from V and 3 bases from J; bases unmatched to any gene: 9. Germline V gene sequence: CDR1 ENHRY, CDR2 SYGVKD. The CDR3 sequence: CATVAGGAEETQYF. The CDR3 nucleotides are TGTGCCACCGTGGCGGGGGGGGCAGAAGAGACCCAGTACTTC.

V is TRBV5-4 and J is TRBJ2-1; a possible D gene is TRBD2 (5 bases). This CDR3 has 15 residues. Germline CDR1 is SGHNT and CDR2 is YYREEE (reference sequence). V shed 4 bases and J shed 8 bases, with 19 bases lying between them. CDR3 amino acids: CASSPRTEGRHEQFF. Written as DNA, the CDR3 is TGTGCCAGCAGCCCTAGAACTGAGGGTAGGCATGAGCAGTTCTTC.

The V call is TRBV18, the J call TRBJ2-7; 9 nucleotides agree with TRBD2. In germline, CDR1 is KGHSH, CDR2 LQKENI. The CDR3 runs to 21 residues. V dropped 3 bases and J dropped 6; count of bases not matched to a gene: 27. CDR3 bases: TGTGCCAGCTCACCCCTCCGGGGCCCGGGCCTCATGAAGGCGGGAGGGTCCGAGCAGTACTTC. This gives the protein CASSPLRGPGLMKAGGSEQYF. Filled out from reference TRBV18 and TRBJ2-7, the complete variable domain reads NAGVMQNPRHLVRRRGQEARLRCSPMKGHSHVYWYRQLPEEGLKFMVYLQKENIIDESGMPKERFSAEFPKEGPSILRIQQVVRGDSAAYFCASSPLRGPGLMKAGGSEQYFGPGTRLTVT.

V is TRBV28 and J is TRBJ2-1; no reliable D call. Trimming cost V 3 bases and J 5 bases, with 8 bases left between them. This CDR3 comprises 13 residues. From germline, CDR1 is MDHEN and CDR2 SYDVKM. CDR3 sequence: CASSLARDNEQFF. Here the CDR3 DNA reads TGTGCCAGCAGTTTGGCGAGAGACAATGAGCAGTTCTTC.

V and J are TRBV10-3 and TRBJ2-1; a possible D gene is TRBD1 (6 bases). CDR3 length: 13 residues. Germline V lookup: CDR1 ENHRY, CDR2 SYGVKD. Trimming pared 4 bases from V and 9 bases from J, leaving 13 bases between. Here the CDR3 DNA reads TGTGCCATCAGTGCGATAGGGGGTAGTGAGCAGTTCTTC. Its translation is CAISAIGGSEQFF.

The chain couples TRBV5-1 to TRBJ1-2; 7 bases are a match to TRBD1. Germline assignment: CDR1 SGHRS and CDR2 YFSETQ. After removal of 4 bases from V and 7 bases from J, the junction contained 16 bases not matched to a gene. CDR3 length: 16 amino acids. As DNA, the CDR3 is TGCGCCAGCAGCCCAGGGGACCGGGACAGTCTTTTTGGCTACACCTTC. The encoded protein is CASSPGDRDSLFGYTF.

The CDR3 spells CASSRAQTYEQYF. DNA of the CDR3: TGTGCCAGCTCACGCGCCCAAACCTACGAGCAGTACTTC. This sequence joins TRBV18 and TRBJ2-7, with D unclear. This CDR3 comprises 13 residues. Looked up from germline, CDR1 is KGHSH and CDR2 is LQKENI. V was clipped by 4 bases and J by 2 bases, with 9 bases between them.

This chain joins TRBV7-8 and TRBJ2-7; D possibly corresponds to TRBD2 (6 bases). Deletions cut 5 bases from V and 3 bases from J, with 11 bases between. The CDR3 has 13 amino acids. CDR1 is SGHVS and CDR2 is FQNEAQ in the germline V gene. The CDR3 loop reads CASSTQGGYEQYF. The CDR3 DNA follows: TGTGCCAGCAGCACCCAGGGAGGCTACGAGCAGTACTTC.

Notes on this clone: One junction end disagrees with the germline gene, perhaps due to a read error. The rearrangement links TRBV29-1 to TRBJ2-5; 12 bases are a match to TRBD2. Germline V gives CDR1 SQVTM, CDR2 ANQGSEA. The CDR3 loop spans 15 amino acids. For the CDR3, the DNA is TGCGGCGTGGGAGGGACTAGCGGGCCACAAGAGACCCAGTACTTC. Translating it yields CGVGGTSGPQETQYF. The full variable domain, rest sourced from reference TRBV29-1 and TRBJ2-5, is SAVISQKPSRDICQRGTSLTIQCQVDSQVTMMFWYRQQPGQSLTLIATANQGSEATYESGFVIDKFPISRPNLTFSTLTVSNMSPEDSSIYLCGVGGTSGPQETQYFGPGTRLLVL.

The J gene is TRBJ2-1, the V gene TRBV10-3; 8 bases are shared with TRBD2. This CDR3 has 15 residues. Germline V CDR1 and CDR2: ENHRY, SYGVKD. With V trimmed by 2 bases and J by 4 bases, 4 bases remained unmatched. CDR3 in amino acids: CAISERLAGYNEQFF. Written as DNA, the CDR3 is TGTGCCATCAGTGAGCGCCTAGCGGGTTACAATGAGCAGTTCTTC.

Worth noting for this clone: This specimen includes other DNA sequences encoding the same CDR3. The rearrangement joins TRBV7-6 to TRBJ2-2; TRBD2 might be the D (5 bases). Germline CDR1 reads SGHVS; CDR2 reads FNYEAQ. CDR3 length: 14 residues. V was cut by 0 bases and J by 5 bases, with 7 bases left in between. In DNA form, the CDR3 reads TGTGCCAGCAGCTTAGCGGGAGTTACCGGGGAGCTGTTTTTT. Translating it yields CASSLAGVTGELFF.

The chain recombines TRBV6-5 with TRBJ2-7; weak D call: TRBD2 (6 bases). Germline V gene sequence: CDR1 MNHEY, CDR2 SVGAGI. Deletions cut 6 bases from V and 2 bases from J, with 14 bases between. The length of the CDR3 is 14 residues. CDR3 coding DNA: TGTGCCAGCAGCCGCGGGACGCTAACCTACGAGCAGTACTTC. This sequence encodes CASSRGTLTYEQYF.

The chain uses TRBV6-1 and TRBJ2-5, with a possible D match to TRBD1 (5 bases). The CDR3 length is 15 residues. V was cut by 0 bases and J by 7 bases, with 15 bases left in between. Germline lookup yields CDR1 MNHNS and CDR2 SASEGT. This chain's CDR3 is CASSEAAGQTGTQYF. The CDR3 DNA reads as TGTGCCAGCAGTGAAGCAGCAGGGCAGACTGGGACCCAGTACTTC.

This CDR3 is CASSRLAGGREQYF. CDR3 nucleotides: TGTGCCAGCAGCAGACTAGCGGGGGGGCGCGAGCAGTACTTC. The chain combines TRBV12-1 with TRBJ2-7; the table's D call of TRBD2 was not tested on the DNA. TRBV12-1 is labeled a pseudogene. This CDR3 spans 14 amino acids.

A few counts support this clone. J is TRBJ1-6 and V is TRBV10-1; possibly TRBD1 for D (6 bases). Germline V lookup: CDR1 WNHNN, CDR2 SYGVQD (reference sequence). V shed 2 bases and J shed 9 bases, with 8 bases lying between them. The CDR3 totals 13 residues. The DNA of the CDR3 is TGCGCCAGCAGTGAGGGACAGATTTCACCCCTCCACTTT. Its translation: CASSEGQISPLHF.

The V and J genes are TRBV29-1 and TRBJ2-5; D is perhaps TRBD2 (5 bases). The V and J ends lost 7 bases and 2 bases respectively, with 17 bases between them. CDR1 SQVTM and CDR2 ANQGSEA come from the germline V gene. The CDR3 runs 14 residues. The CDR3 here is CSGVGADLQETQYF. CDR3 sequence (DNA): TGCAGCGGAGTGGGCGCGGACTTACAAGAGACCCAGTACTTC.

The genes are TRBV5-1 and TRBJ2-5; 8 bases fit TRBD2. Germline V CDR1 and CDR2: SGHRS, YFSETQ. The V segment lost 3 bases and the J segment 2 bases; nucleotides outside the gene matches: 9. This CDR3 has 16 amino acids. In DNA form, the CDR3 reads TGCGCCAGCAGCTGGGGACGGACTAGCCCACAAGAGACCCAGTACTTC. Protein product: CASSWGRTSPQETQYF.

This clone came up once. The chain combines TRBV7-2 with TRBJ2-5; tentatively, D is TRBD1 (6 bases). Trimming pared 1 base from V and 4 bases from J, leaving 13 bases between. The CDR3 spans 15 residues. Germline CDR1 reads SGHTA; CDR2 reads FQGNSA. The CDR3 coding sequence is TGTGCCAGCAGCTTAGGGGGGCGTTGGGGAGAGACCCAGTACTTC. It is translated as CASSLGGRWGETQYF.

V is TRBV6-5 and J is TRBJ2-5, with D uncertain. TRBJ2-7 matches the DNA end more closely, so the J call is doubtful. CDR3 length equals 13 residues. Germline CDR1 MNHEY, CDR2 SVGAGI. The CDR3 loop is CASSYSDRYEQYF. CDR3 nucleotide sequence: TGTGCCAGCAGTTACTCGGATCGCTACGAGCAGTACTTC.

The rearrangement joins TRBV6-1 to TRBJ2-3; no clear D. Trimming stripped 6 bases from V and 1 base from J, with 14 bases between. The CDR3 length is 15 residues. Germline CDR1 MNHNS, CDR2 SASEGT. The CDR3 spells CASRIDGRGTDTQYF. CDR3 in DNA: TGTGCCAGCAGGATAGACGGTCGGGGCACAGATACGCAGTATTTT.